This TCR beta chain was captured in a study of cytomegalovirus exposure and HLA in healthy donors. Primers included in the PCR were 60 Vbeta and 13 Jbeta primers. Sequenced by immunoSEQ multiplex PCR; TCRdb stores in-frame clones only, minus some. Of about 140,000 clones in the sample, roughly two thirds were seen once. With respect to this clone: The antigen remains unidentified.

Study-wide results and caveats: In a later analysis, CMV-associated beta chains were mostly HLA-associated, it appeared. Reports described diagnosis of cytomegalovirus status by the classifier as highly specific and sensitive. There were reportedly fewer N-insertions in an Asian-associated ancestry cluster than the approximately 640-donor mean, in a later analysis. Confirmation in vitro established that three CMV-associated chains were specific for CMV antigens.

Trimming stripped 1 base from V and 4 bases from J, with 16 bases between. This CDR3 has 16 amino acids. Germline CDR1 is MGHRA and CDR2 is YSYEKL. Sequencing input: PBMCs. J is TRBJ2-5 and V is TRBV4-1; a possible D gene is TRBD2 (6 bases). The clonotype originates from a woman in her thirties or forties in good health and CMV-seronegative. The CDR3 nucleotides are TGCGCCAGCAGCCAAGGAGCCGGGGCGGGACGAGAGACCCAGTACTTC. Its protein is CASSQGAGAGRETQYF.